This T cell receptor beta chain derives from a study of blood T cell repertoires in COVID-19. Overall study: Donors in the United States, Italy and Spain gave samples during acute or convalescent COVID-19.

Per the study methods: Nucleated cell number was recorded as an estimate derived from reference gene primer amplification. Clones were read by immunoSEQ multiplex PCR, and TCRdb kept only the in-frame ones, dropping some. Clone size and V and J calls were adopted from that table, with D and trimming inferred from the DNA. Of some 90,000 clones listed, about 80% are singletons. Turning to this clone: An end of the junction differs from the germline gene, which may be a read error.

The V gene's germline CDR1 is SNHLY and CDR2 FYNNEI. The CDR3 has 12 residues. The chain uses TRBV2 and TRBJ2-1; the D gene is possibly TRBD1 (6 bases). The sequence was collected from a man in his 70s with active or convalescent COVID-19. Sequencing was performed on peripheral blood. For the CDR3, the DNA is TGTGCCACCAGTTTTACAGGGACTGAGCAGTTCTTC. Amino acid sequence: CATSFTGTEQFF.